This T cell receptor (beta chain) originates from a study of Ad26.COV2.S vaccination and SARS-CoV-2 variants. Study information: Within the COV1001 Ad26.COV2.S trial arm, the donor was enrolled. Doses of Ad26.COV2.S were injected into muscle once or twice, 56 days apart.

Documented treatment: around 19 received Ad26.COV2.S at low or high dose, single or two shots; about 5 received placebo; per-sample allocation not given. Material that was analyzed had been drawn on day 63 after the first vaccine or placebo injection. Trimming stripped 4 bases from V and 8 bases from J, with 17 bases between. This CDR3 is 14 amino acids long. Germline CDR1 is MNHEY and CDR2 is SMNVEV (reference sequence). Libraries were prepared by immunoSEQ multiplex PCR; TCRdb keeps only in-frame clonotypes and omits some of them. The table includes roughly 270,000 clones, 70% to 90% detected once.

This TCR was sampled from a person between 18 and 65 years old who received the Ad26.COV2.S COVID-19 vaccine or a placebo. Sequenced here: peripheral blood, sampled in a trial of Ad26.COV2.S vaccine versus placebo. The chain couples TRBV27 to TRBJ1-2; D is unresolved. For the CDR3, the DNA is TGTGCCAGCAGTTGGCGGGCCGGAGGGAGCGGCTACACCTTC. Amino acids: CASSWRAGGSGYTF.